The present TCR beta chain was sequenced within a study of OX40 agonist ivuxolimab in advanced cancers. Study results and limitations: The antigen specificity of the peripheral T cells (those that were expanded) was not determined. Within 6 weeks, CD4+ and CD8+ blood T cells expanded clonally at 0.1 to 3.0 mg/kg.

Germline-derived CDR1 and CDR2 are LGHNA and YNFKEQ. The CDR3 loop spans 15 amino acids. V was clipped by 5 bases and J by 1 base, with 14 bases between them. This clone was seen more than once but under ten times. Antigen: not known. The repertoire was sequenced with immunoSEQ multiplex PCR; TCRdb's copy has only in-frame clones and lacks some. The sample shows 50,000 to 85,000 clones, around 83% of them seen only once. The chain recombines TRBV4-2 with TRBJ1-1; TRBD1 is a possible D gene (5 bases). The receptor was derived from an adult with an advanced solid tumor such as melanoma, head and neck, liver or kidney cancer. The sample was CD4+ or CD8+ T cells sorted from blood, taken in a trial of the OX40 agonist ivuxolimab. The CDR3, as DNA: TGTGCCAGCAGCACCTGGGGACTCGCGAACACTGAAGCTTTCTTT. It yields the protein CASSTWGLANTEAFF.